These 18 T cell receptor beta chains were all obtained from the same sample, sequenced in a study of T cell changes during pregnancy in multiple sclerosis. Measured with immunoSEQ multiplex PCR; TCRdb has only the in-frame clones, and not every one. The sample has about 50,000 clones, 92% seen once; the top ten hold roughly 0.4%. The material was CD4+ T cells from peripheral blood mononuclear cells, obtained after pregnancy. The source of these receptors is a female donor with multiple sclerosis, enrolled in a pregnancy study.

CDR3 amino acids: CASSRLAQRGDTQYF. As DNA, the CDR3 is TGTGCCAGTAGTCGACTAGCGCAACGAGGGGATACGCAGTATTTT. The chain links TRBV19 to TRBJ2-3, with 8 bases identical to TRBD2. The CDR3 sequence is 15 residues long. The V gene's germline CDR1 is LNHDA and CDR2 SQIVND (reference sequence). Germline trimming cut 5 bases from V and 6 bases from J; bases unmatched to any gene: 10.

V usage is TRBV5-8 and J usage is TRBJ2-5; TRBD2 matches 7 bases. Germline-derived CDR1 and CDR2 are SGHTS and YDEGEE. Losses at the gene ends were 3 bases for V and 1 base for J; bases not matched to a gene: 3. The CDR3 sequence is 14 residues long. CDR3 coding DNA: TGTGCCAGCAGCTGGTCTAGCGGCCAAGAGACCCAGTACTTC. Amino acids: CASSWSSGQETQYF.

The chain is built from TRBV18 and TRBJ1-1, with 12 positions matching TRBD1. Trimming at V came to 6 bases and at J to 11 bases, leaving 10 bases not matched to a gene. The CDR3 sequence is 14 residues long. Germline V CDR1 and CDR2: KGHSH, LQKENI. The CDR3 DNA is TGTGCCAGCTCGGGGAGGGACAGGGGGCGCGGGGCTTTCTTT. Encoded protein: CASSGRDRGRGAFF.

Concerning this clone: Additional DNA sequences in this sample encode the identical CDR3. The rearrangement links TRBV6-1 to TRBJ2-7; unclear D gene. Trimming left V 4 bases short and J 3 bases short, with 4 bases between. Germline V lookup: CDR1 MNHNS, CDR2 SASEGT. The CDR3 covers 11 residues. In DNA form, the CDR3 reads TGTGCCAGCAGTGGTCTCTACGAGCAGTACTTC. Amino acid sequence: CASSGLYEQYF.

This rearrangement joins TRBV5-1 to TRBJ2-3; D remains unclear. V was shortened by 3 bases and J by 5 bases, with 7 bases between the two germline ends. This CDR3 has 12 residues. CDR1 and CDR2 from the germline V gene are SGHRS and YFSETQ. CDR3 coding DNA: TGCGCCAGCAGCTCCAGTGGAGATACGCAGTATTTT. As protein: CASSSSGDTQYF.

The chain couples TRBV19 to TRBJ2-5; the match to TRBD2 covers 7 bases. CDR1 LNHDA and CDR2 SQIVND come from the germline V gene (reference sequence). With 5 bases clipped from V and 7 bases from J, the junction kept 10 bases outside the gene matches. The CDR3 totals 14 residues. This CDR3 is CASSRAGVDGTQYF. CDR3 bases: TGTGCCAGTAGTCGGGCGGGAGTCGACGGGACCCAGTACTTC. Drawing the rest from reference TRBV19 and TRBJ2-5, the complete variable domain is DGGITQSPKYLFRKEGQNVTLSCEQNLNHDAMYWYRQDPGQGLRLIYYSQIVNDFQKGDIAEGYSVSREKKESFPLTVTSAQKNPTAFYLCASSRAGVDGTQYFGPGTRLLVL.

This rearrangement joins TRBV27 to TRBJ2-7, with 8 positions matching TRBD1. The CDR3 is 12 residues long. From germline, CDR1 is MNHEY and CDR2 SMNVEV (reference sequence). V trimming: 6 bases; J trimming: 7 bases; junction bases outside the gene matches: 5. DNA for the CDR3: TGTGCCAGCAGGACAGGGGCTGGGGAGCAGTACTTC. Encoded protein: CASRTGAGEQYF.

The chain employs TRBV5-4 and TRBJ1-1, with 10 bases aligning to TRBD1. The CDR3 extends over 16 amino acids. V was clipped by 3 bases and J by 4 bases; unmatched bases: 9. The germline V gene encodes CDR1 SGHNT and CDR2 YYREEE (reference sequence). The CDR3, as DNA: TGTGCCAGCAGCTCCGGGACAGGGGTTTCGGTCACTGAAGCTTTCTTT. Its translation: CASSSGTGVSVTEAFF.

V and J are TRBV11-2 and TRBJ2-1; 8 bases fit TRBD2. Germline lookup yields CDR1 SGHAT and CDR2 FQNNGV. The CDR3 has 17 residues. V trimming: 4 bases; J trimming: 0 bases; junction bases outside the gene matches: 8. CDR3 nucleotides: TGTGCCAGCAGCTCGAGACTAGCGATTGGCTCCTACAATGAGCAGTTCTTC. The encoded protein is CASSSRLAIGSYNEQFF.

CDR3 sequence reads: CASTPRTSGSQNTGELFF. Written as DNA, the CDR3 is TGCGCCAGCACTCCCCGGACTAGCGGGAGCCAAAACACCGGGGAGCTGTTTTTT. The chain joins TRBV10-2 to TRBJ2-2; 13 bases fit TRBD2. Germline values: CDR1 WSHSY, CDR2 SAAADI. Germline trimming cut 7 bases from V and 2 bases from J; bases unmatched to any gene: 10. The CDR3 extends over 18 amino acids.

The DNA for the CDR3 is TGCGCCAGCAGGTTGACTAGCGGGAGCGGAAATGAGCAGTTCTTC. Translation gives CASRLTSGSGNEQFF. The chain uses TRBV5-1 and TRBJ2-1, with 12 bases matching TRBD2. CDR1 SGHRS and CDR2 YFSETQ come from the germline V gene. The CDR3 is 15 amino acids. The V segment lost 5 bases and the J segment 7 bases; nucleotides outside the gene matches: 7.

This clone has a single count. The V and J genes are TRBV25-1 and TRBJ2-3; 16 bases agree with TRBD2. V lost 8 bases and J lost 4; bases outside the gene matches: 3. Germline lookup yields CDR1 MGHDK and CDR2 SYGVNS. The CDR3 runs to 15 residues. The CDR3 bases are TGTGCCAGCGCGGGGACTAGCGGGAGGGCAGATACGCAGTATTTT. The encoded protein is CASAGTSGRADTQYF.

This rearrangement joins TRBV5-1 to TRBJ2-1; D uncertain. The CDR3 has 15 residues. The germline V and J ends were trimmed by 5 bases and 0 bases, with 12 bases remaining between them. The V gene's germline CDR1 is SGHRS and CDR2 YFSETQ. The CDR3, as DNA: TGCGCCAGCAGTCCCGACACGAGCTCCTACAATGAGCAGTTCTTC. Protein product: CASSPDTSSYNEQFF.

V gene TRBV10-2 combines with J gene TRBJ2-3; weak D call: TRBD2 (5 bases). Trimming pared 3 bases from V and 3 bases from J, leaving 13 bases between. The CDR3 spans 15 residues. Germline V gene sequence: CDR1 WSHSY, CDR2 SAAADI. CDR3 in amino acids: CASSDSRRRTDTQYF. CDR3 in DNA: TGCGCCAGCAGTGACTCTAGGAGGAGGACAGATACGCAGTATTTT.

CDR3 loop: CAWDLGQGFAGELFF. CDR3 bases: TGTGCCTGGGACCTAGGGCAGGGGTTTGCCGGGGAGCTGTTTTTT. V is TRBV30 and J is TRBJ2-2, with D possibly TRBD1 on 6 matching bases. Germline CDR1 reads GTSNPN; CDR2 reads SVGIG (reference sequence). The CDR3 loop spans 15 amino acids. The germline V and J ends were trimmed by 5 bases and 6 bases, with 19 bases remaining between them.

The chain joins TRBV5-1 to TRBJ2-5; TRBD1 matches 11 bases. The CDR3 runs 18 residues. Germline trimming cut 1 base from V and 4 bases from J; bases unmatched to any gene: 12. Germline assignment: CDR1 SGHRS and CDR2 YFSETQ. The CDR3, as DNA: TGCGCCAGCAGCTTGTGGGGGACAGGGGGTGTTGGAGGAGAGACCCAGTACTTC. It translates to CASSLWGTGGVGGETQYF.

The chain joins TRBV30 to TRBJ2-1; 7 bases fit TRBD2. V was pared by 0 bases and J by 9 bases, with 11 bases of the junction left unmatched. Looked up from germline, CDR1 is GTSNPN and CDR2 is SVGIG (reference sequence). The CDR3 has 15 amino acids. As DNA, the CDR3 is TGTGCCTGGAGTGTAACAGCTAGCGGTGCCAGTGAGCAGTTCTTC. This encodes CAWSVTASGASEQFF.

The V gene is TRBV19, the J gene TRBJ1-1; 7 positions agree with TRBD1. Trimming cost V 6 bases and J 5 bases; bases outside gene matches: 6. Germline assignment: CDR1 LNHDA and CDR2 SQIVND (reference sequence). The CDR3 covers 13 residues. The CDR3 DNA is TGTGCCAGTAGCAACAGGGGAGTGACTGAAGCTTTCTTT. As protein: CASSNRGVTEAFF. The full variable domain, with the rest looked up from reference TRBV19 and TRBJ1-1, is DGGITQSPKYLFRKEGQNVTLSCEQNLNHDAMYWYRQDPGQGLRLIYYSQIVNDFQKGDIAEGYSVSREKKESFPLTVTSAQKNPTAFYLCASSNRGVTEAFFGQGTRLTVV.